These T cell receptor beta chains were read from a single sample in a study of T cell repertoires in cytomegalovirus infection. No antigens are known for them. TCRdb processed the reads anew with MiXCR; each CDR3 protein has one entry. The repertoire holds around 300,000 distinct CDR3 sequences, with roughly 25% as singletons. Sequenced material: cultured PBMCs, taken from culture after CMV antigen stimulation. These receptors all come from a human donor in good health (CMV status not recorded). Some clones in this sample may be carry-over from other donors' samples. Both conserved end residues are part of each CDR3.

>TRBJ2-1|TRBV7-2
CASSPQFGLTNEQFF
>TRBJ2-3|TRBV7-2
CASSWTPISDTQYF
>TRBJ2-2|TRBV28
CASSLHSPLTGELFF
>TRBJ1-1|TRBV10-3
CAISELQDHTEAFF
>TRBJ2-1|TRBV20-1
CSASNGRSNEQFF
>TRBJ2-1|TRBV7-2
CASSGRSGRNEQFF
>TRBJ1-5|TRBV19
CASSIWRGRLSNQPQHF
>TRBJ2-1|TRBV24-1
CATSDGSGRGSYNEQFF
>TRBJ2-1|TRBV11-2
CASSGDTVRNEQFF
>TRBJ1-3|TRBV4-1
CASSQVQAASGNTIYF
>TRBJ1-3|TRBV7-8
CASTVSGDAGNTIYF
>TRBJ2-1|TRBV20-1
CSATGLAGYRDEQFF
>TRBJ1-2|TRBV5-5
CASSVTDRGGYTF
>TRBJ1-6|TRBV11-2
CASSSRDRGYSPLHF
>TRBJ1-2|TRBV13
CASSLDLGQLNYGYTF
>TRBJ2-5|TRBV7-8
CASSLGSGRMKETQYF
>TRBJ2-1|TRBV29-1
CSVAGSSYNEQFF
>TRBJ1-2|TRBV14
CASSQVGIGSVYTF
>TRBJ1-2|TRBV7-8
CASSRRGSNYGYTF
>TRBJ1-2|TRBV7-2
CASSQAQGRGYTF
>TRBJ2-3|TRBV2
CASSAHGNAPDTQYF
>TRBJ1-6|TRBV7-2
CASTLLDGESPLHF
>TRBJ1-2|TRBV2
CASSEILAGTNYGYTF
>TRBJ2-5|TRBV12-3/TRBV12-4
CASSLSPTIGETQYF
>TRBJ2-5|TRBV7-9
CASSPRGERRGETQYF
>TRBJ2-1|TRBV6-2/TRBV6-3
CASRKKSLMGLYYNEQFF
>TRBJ1-1|TRBV19
CASLGGGAGTEAFF
>TRBJ1-1|TRBV30
CAWRGNLGANTEAFF
>TRBJ2-3|TRBV11-2
CASSRKITYPRGDTQYF
>TRBJ1-5|TRBV7-2
CASQSSLSGGQPQHF
>TRBJ1-3|TRBV10-3
CAISGFSGNTIYF
>TRBJ1-6|TRBV4-3
CASSRTGESPLHF
>TRBJ2-7|TRBV27
CASRPRSFDTSGSFYEQYF
>TRBJ2-7|TRBV27
CASSPQGIAYEQYF
>TRBJ2-1|TRBV18
CASSSNRQSSYNEQFF
>TRBJ2-2|TRBV2
CASSAITGELFF
>TRBJ2-4|TRBV12-3/TRBV12-4
CASSLWGGGQGAIDIQYF
>TRBJ2-7|TRBV6-2/TRBV6-3
CASTVSYEQYF
>TRBJ2-1|TRBV12-3/TRBV12-4
CASSSLTSGNSYNEQFF
>TRBJ1-5|TRBV7-2
CASSFWTGSNQPQHF
>TRBJ2-3|TRBV12-3/TRBV12-4
CASASGSGGTDTQYF
>TRBJ2-5|TRBV10-3
CAISDSVWEGETQYF
>TRBJ1-4|TRBV9
CASRRPAVEKLFF
>TRBJ1-2|TRBV7-2
CASSALTGYTF
>TRBJ2-1|TRBV12-3/TRBV12-4
CASSPSGSGNEQFF
>TRBJ1-1|TRBV6-5
CATGRGSTEAFF
>TRBJ2-1|TRBV25-1
CASSGNRLSYNEQFF
>TRBJ2-1|TRBV5-6
CASSLPGLAVYNEQFF
>TRBJ1-5|TRBV15
CATSRDLSNQPQHF
>TRBJ2-1|TRBV7-2
CASSPRGPGLATEQFF
>TRBJ1-2|TRBV7-2
CASSLRRDRASDYTF
>TRBJ2-5|TRBV7-9
CASSSRTSGRAEETQYF
>TRBJ1-5|TRBV6-5
CASSYSMGQGGSQPQHF
>TRBJ2-4|TRBV7-2
CASSWTTGGAKNIQYF
>TRBJ2-2|TRBV11-2
CASSVSGTGELFF
>TRBJ2-3|TRBV7-2
CASSLVLRGGSTDTQYF
>TRBJ2-3|TRBV11-2
CASSSRGTSGRARADTQYF
>TRBJ2-3|TRBV29-1
CSVAKGREGDTQYF
>TRBJ2-7|TRBV7-8
CASSDTGPREQYF